This TCR beta chain was found in a study of human T cells and chemical hapten exposure. Study results and limitations: DPC sensitization produced no change in TCRs with frequency above 1 in 1000.

The V gene's germline CDR1 is ENHRY and CDR2 SYGVKD. The CDR3 totals 18 residues. After removal of 4 bases from V and 0 bases from J, the junction contained 8 bases not matched to a gene. The sample holds many counts of this clonotype. The antigen is not known. The time point denotes: pre-sensitization, week 0. Treatment reported: therapeutic diphenylcyclopropenone sensitization with weekly scalp DPC. At every patch-test visit, blood was drawn before the patch test was applied. Unfractionated whole blood was the source from which total RNA was extracted. Separate cDNA molecules received unique molecular identifiers, which the library attached to them. TCRdb ran MiXCR on the RACE reads and lists one entry per CDR3 protein. The sample records 280,000 or so distinct CDR3 sequences, 7.5% to 9% being singletons.

The rearrangement uses TRBV10-3 and TRBJ2-6; 8 bases map to TRBD1. The starting material was whole blood, obtained in connection with sensitization to the hapten diphenylcyclopropenone (DPC). The clonotype was recovered from a man aged 18 to 30 with alopecia areata. Some clones in this sample may be carry-over from other donors' samples. The CDR3 DNA sequence: TGTGCCATCAGTGGGCCGGGACAGGCGTTCTCTGGGGCCAACGTCCTGACTTTC. This translates into CAISGPGQAFSGANVLTF.